These 22 T cell receptor beta chains came from one sample sequenced in a study of T cells in Graves' hyperthyroidism and ophthalmopathy. Amplification of TCR beta CDR3 regions used RNA as the template. With the HTBI primer set, the TCR CDR3 went through a first round of RT-PCR. TCRdb re-derived calls from the multiplex PCR reads in MiXCR, one entry per CDR3 protein. Of some 650,000 distinct CDR3 sequences listed, approximately 16% are singletons. Sample: blood. The receptors come from a woman between 35 and 50 years old with Graves' ophthalmopathy.

This clonotype was counted only a few times. The rearrangement joins TRBV27 to TRBJ2-7; perhaps D is TRBD1 or TRBD2 (5 bases each). The ends were cut back, 9 bases at V and 3 bases at J, with 18 bases in the middle. The CDR3 is made up of 14 amino acids. Per the germline V gene, CDR1 is MNHEY and CDR2 is SMNVEV (reference sequence). Here the CDR3 reads CASAKSGAYYEQYF. The CDR3 DNA follows: TGTGCCAGTGCTAAATCCGGGGCTTACTACGAGCAGTACTTC.

The chain carries TRBV19 and TRBJ2-3; TRBD2 agrees at 12 bases. This CDR3 comprises 16 residues. Trimming cost V 8 bases and J 2 bases; bases outside gene matches: 8. Germline CDR1 LNHDA, CDR2 SQIVND (reference sequence). This chain's CDR3 is CASPRTSGASTDTQYF. The CDR3 DNA reads TGTGCCAGTCCACGGACTAGCGGGGCTTCCACAGATACGCAGTATTTT. Full variable domain (rest looked up from reference TRBV19 and TRBJ2-3): DGGITQSPKYLFRKEGQNVTLSCEQNLNHDAMYWYRQDPGQGLRLIYYSQIVNDFQKGDIAEGYSVSREKKESFPLTVTSAQKNPTAFYLCASPRTSGASTDTQYFGPGTRLTVL.

V is TRBV10-3 and J is TRBJ2-5; maybe TRBD2 (6 bases). Germline V lookup: CDR1 ENHRY, CDR2 SYGVKD. V gave up 7 bases and J gave up 2 bases, with 11 bases separating them. The CDR3 sequence is 13 residues long. As DNA, the CDR3 is TGTGCCATCAAGGCTGCGGGGCAAGAGACCCAGTACTTC. This sequence encodes CAIKAAGQETQYF.

V usage is TRBV5-6 and J usage is TRBJ2-6; possible D gene TRBD1, 5 bases. CDR1 is SGHDT, CDR2 YYEEEE, per germline. CDR3 size: 19 residues. The ends were cut back, 4 bases at V and 0 bases at J, with 20 bases in the middle. The CDR3 coding sequence is TGTGCCAGCAGCAGTTGGGAAAGGGGCCTAAGCTCTGGGGCCAACGTCCTGACTTTC. Protein: CASSSWERGLSSGANVLTF.

To note about this clonotype: A much larger clone differs by one base, so this may be a read error. V and J are TRBV2 and TRBJ2-2; TRBD2 agrees at 10 bases. Per germline, CDR1 SNHLY and CDR2 FYNNEI. V shed 2 bases and J 6 bases; nucleotides not matched to a gene: 3. The CDR3 covers 15 residues. Here the CDR3 DNA reads TGTGCCAGCAGTGAAAGAGCGGGAGGGTCCGGGGAGCTGTTTTTT. Translation: CASSERAGGSGELFF.

This clonotype was detected a few times. V usage is TRBV4-1 and J usage is TRBJ2-7, with D tentatively TRBD1 (5 bases). Germline CDR1 and CDR2: MGHRA and YSYEKL. Trimming removed 4 bases from V and 3 bases from J, with 13 bases in between. The CDR3 is made up of 14 amino acids. CDR3 loop: CASSREGQSYEQYF. The CDR3 DNA follows: TGCGCCAGCAGCCGAGAAGGACAAAGCTACGAGCAGTACTTC.

This clonotype was counted only a few times. The gene calls are TRBV3-1 and TRBJ2-1; D assignment may be TRBD1 or TRBD2 (5 bases each). Germline CDR1 and CDR2: LGHDT and YNNKEL (reference sequence). Trimming stripped 0 bases from V and 2 bases from J, with 8 bases between. This CDR3 is 15 amino acids long. The CDR3 bases are TGTGCCAGCAGCCAAGATCAGGGACCCTACAATGAGCAGTTCTTC. Amino acids: CASSQDQGPYNEQFF.

The chain is built from TRBV7-2 and TRBJ2-5, with D perhaps being TRBD1 or TRBD2 (8 bases each). Per germline, CDR1 SGHTA and CDR2 FQGNSA. CDR3 length equals 16 residues. With 3 bases removed from V and 5 bases from J, the gap between germline ends came to 19 bases. CDR3 amino acids: CASSFLRQGTRETQYF. CDR3 in DNA: TGTGCCAGCAGCTTCCTTCGACAGGGGACTAGGGAGACCCAGTACTTC.

This clonotype was counted many times. The chain joins TRBV5-1 to TRBJ2-1, with D unresolved. Germline V gene lookup returns CDR1 SGHRS and CDR2 YFSETQ. V lost 1 base and J 9 bases, leaving 14 bases between the germline ends. This CDR3 region has 14 residues. DNA for the CDR3: TGCGCCAGCAGCTTGATTCGGGCAGATGGTGAGCAGTTCTTC. Protein sequence: CASSLIRADGEQFF.

Ten or more counts support this clonotype. This rearrangement joins TRBV13 to TRBJ2-5; TRBD2 is a possible D gene (6 bases). V was clipped by 6 bases and J by 1 base, with 12 bases between them. The CDR3 has 14 residues. From germline, CDR1 is PRHDT and CDR2 FYEKMQ (reference sequence). The CDR3 spells CASREGRFQETQYF. For the CDR3, the DNA is TGTGCCAGCAGGGAGGGACGATTCCAAGAGACCCAGTACTTC.

This clonotype showed up just a few times. This chain links TRBV6-9 with TRBJ2-5; D is ambiguous. Germline V gene sequence: CDR1 MNHGY, CDR2 SVAAGI. V lost 0 bases and J lost 3, with 5 bases in between. The CDR3 spans 13 residues. The CDR3, as DNA: TGTGCCAGCAGTTATTCACTGAAAGAGACCCAGTACTTC. Translated, it gives CASSYSLKETQYF.

This clonotype was found many times. The rearrangement joins TRBV5-1 to TRBJ1-6; 10 bases line up with TRBD1. From germline, CDR1 is SGHRS and CDR2 YFSETQ. The V and J ends lost 3 bases and 6 bases, in that order; junction bases with no gene match: 6. This CDR3 region has 16 residues. The DNA for the CDR3 is TGCGCCAGCAGCTACTACGGACAGGGGGTTAATTCACCCCTCCACTTT. This gives the protein CASSYYGQGVNSPLHF.

This clonotype was counted a few times. The chain combines TRBV19 with TRBJ2-1; D is uncertain. CDR1 and CDR2 (germline): LNHDA, SQIVND (reference sequence). CDR3 length: 13 amino acids. With 7 bases removed from V and 6 bases from J, the gap between germline ends came to 13 bases. The CDR3 sequence: CASIGWVANEQFF. The CDR3 DNA reads TGTGCCAGTATAGGGTGGGTTGCCAATGAGCAGTTCTTC.

This clonotype was recorded many times. The genes are TRBV28 and TRBJ2-7, with 8 bases lining up with TRBD1. The CDR3 runs to 14 residues. The V gene's germline CDR1 is MDHEN and CDR2 SYDVKM. Unmatched junction bases numbered 7, after V lost 5 bases and J lost 4 bases. CDR3: CASSRTGIGYEQYF. CDR3 DNA: TGTGCCAGCAGTCGGACAGGGATCGGTTACGAGCAGTACTTC.

This clonotype appeared many times. The chain employs TRBV28 and TRBJ2-4; 7 bases fit TRBD1. The CDR3 has 17 residues. The germline V gene has CDR1 MDHEN and CDR2 SYDVKM. V shed 5 bases and J 2 bases; nucleotides not matched to a gene: 12. Here the CDR3 reads CASSPQGEGASKNIQYF. For the CDR3, the DNA is TGTGCCAGCAGTCCTCAGGGGGAAGGAGCCTCCAAAAACATTCAGTACTTC.

The chain couples TRBV7-9 to TRBJ2-2; TRBD1 agrees at 12 bases. Germline CDR1 SEHNR, CDR2 FQNEAQ (reference sequence). V lost 5 bases to trimming and J lost 4 bases; unmatched junction nucleotides: 5. CDR3 length: 16 residues. The CDR3 DNA sequence: TGTGCCAGCAGCGCTAGGGACAGGGGGCCCACCGGGGAGCTGTTTTTT. This sequence encodes CASSARDRGPTGELFF.

V and J are TRBV11-2 and TRBJ1-1; D gene unclear. Trimming left V 6 bases short and J 6 bases short, with 14 bases between. The CDR3 sequence is 13 residues long. Looked up from germline, CDR1 is SGHAT and CDR2 is FQNNGV. The DNA for the CDR3 is TGTGCCAGCAGTTTTACTTCCAACGCTGAAGCTTTCTTT. This encodes CASSFTSNAEAFF.

This clonotype occurred many times. This chain joins TRBV7-3 and TRBJ2-1, with 8 bases that match TRBD2. Germline CDR1 SGHTA, CDR2 FQGTGA. The CDR3 is 15 residues long. Losses at the gene ends were 3 bases for V and 9 bases for J; bases not matched to a gene: 10. As DNA, the CDR3 is TGTGCCAGCAGCTTGGCCGGGACTAGTTTTACTGAGCAGTTCTTC. Its protein is CASSLAGTSFTEQFF.

The chain joins TRBV9 to TRBJ2-4; weak D call: TRBD1 (6 bases). V was clipped by 3 bases and J by 4 bases, with 20 bases between them. Germline-derived CDR1 and CDR2 are SGDLS and YYNGEE. The CDR3 has 17 residues. CDR3 residues: CASSEGGQAASKNIQYF. In DNA, the CDR3 is TGTGCCAGCAGCGAAGGGGGACAAGCCGCTTCTAAAAACATTCAGTACTTC.

This rearrangement joins TRBV19 to TRBJ1-5; D possibly corresponds to TRBD1 (6 bases). Germline-derived CDR1 and CDR2 are LNHDA and SQIVND (reference sequence). The length of the CDR3 is 19 residues. With 5 bases removed from V and 15 bases from J, the gap between germline ends came to 38 bases. CDR3 protein: CASSATSDSRLLGIPVRHF. CDR3 sequence (DNA): TGTGCCAGTAGTGCCACCTCGGACAGCCGATTATTGGGTATTCCGGTACGGCATTTT.

This clonotype was recorded many times. V is TRBV5-1 and J is TRBJ2-4, with D possibly TRBD1 on 6 matching bases. With 4 bases removed from V and 7 bases from J, the gap between germline ends came to 15 bases. The CDR3 runs to 14 residues. Per germline, CDR1 SGHRS and CDR2 YFSETQ. The CDR3 protein is CASSTGQSSNIQYF. The DNA of the CDR3 is TGCGCCAGCAGCACCGGACAGTCCTCGAACATTCAGTACTTC. Full variable domain (missing parts from reference TRBV5-1 and TRBJ2-4): KAGVTQTPRYLIKTRGQQVTLSCSPISGHRSVSWYQQTPGQGLQFLFEYFSETQRNKGNFPGRFSGRQFSNSRSEMNVSTLELGDSALYLCASSTGQSSNIQYFGAGTRLSVL.

This clonotype was counted at least ten times. The chain links TRBV5-1 to TRBJ2-1; D not certain. Trimming left V 4 bases short and J 8 bases short, with 16 bases between. This CDR3 comprises 14 residues. CDR1 is SGHRS, CDR2 YFSETQ, per germline. For the CDR3, the DNA is TGCGCCAGCAGCCCCCGGGCCCCCCAGGATGAGCAGTTCTTC. As protein: CASSPRAPQDEQFF.